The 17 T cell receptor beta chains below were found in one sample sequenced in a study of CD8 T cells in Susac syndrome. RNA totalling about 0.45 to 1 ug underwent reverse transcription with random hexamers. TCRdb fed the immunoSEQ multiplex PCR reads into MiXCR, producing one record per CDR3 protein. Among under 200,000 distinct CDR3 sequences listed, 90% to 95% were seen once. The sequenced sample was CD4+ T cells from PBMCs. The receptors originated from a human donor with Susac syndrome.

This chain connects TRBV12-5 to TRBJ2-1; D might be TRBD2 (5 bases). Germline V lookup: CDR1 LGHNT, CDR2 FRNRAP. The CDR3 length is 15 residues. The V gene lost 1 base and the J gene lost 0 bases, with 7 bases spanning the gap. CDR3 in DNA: TGTGCTAGTGGTTTGGAACTAGGCTCCTACAATGAGCAGTTCTTC. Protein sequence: CASGLELGSYNEQFF.

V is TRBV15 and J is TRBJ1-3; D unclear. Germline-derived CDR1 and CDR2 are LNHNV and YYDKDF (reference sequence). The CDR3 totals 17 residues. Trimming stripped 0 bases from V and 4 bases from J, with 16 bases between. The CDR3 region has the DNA TGTGCCACCAGCAGAGATCTGACGGCGTCTGCGGGAAACACCATATATTTT. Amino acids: CATSRDLTASAGNTIYF.

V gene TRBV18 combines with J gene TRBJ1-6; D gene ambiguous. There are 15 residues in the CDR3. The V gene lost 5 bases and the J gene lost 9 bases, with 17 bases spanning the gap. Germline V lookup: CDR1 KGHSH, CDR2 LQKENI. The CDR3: CASSDHDGTISPLHF. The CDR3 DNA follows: TGTGCCAGCTCAGACCACGACGGTACTATTTCACCCCTCCACTTT. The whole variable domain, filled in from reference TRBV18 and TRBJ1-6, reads NAGVMQNPRHLVRRRGQEARLRCSPMKGHSHVYWYRQLPEEGLKFMVYLQKENIIDESGMPKERFSAEFPKEGPSILRIQQVVRGDSAAYFCASSDHDGTISPLHFGNGTRLTVT.

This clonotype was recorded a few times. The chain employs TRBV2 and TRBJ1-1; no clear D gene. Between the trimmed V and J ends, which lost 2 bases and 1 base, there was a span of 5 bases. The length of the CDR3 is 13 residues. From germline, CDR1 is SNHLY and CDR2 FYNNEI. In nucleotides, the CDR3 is TGTGCCAGCAGTGAATTGCCGAACACTGAAGCTTTCTTT. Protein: CASSELPNTEAFF.

CDR3 coding DNA: TGTGCCAGCAGCTCCCTCCGGGGTTGGGAGACCCAGTACTTC. This codes for CASSSLRGWETQYF. The chain carries TRBV11-2 and TRBJ2-5; TRBD2 is a possible D gene (5 bases). Germline CDR1 SGHAT, CDR2 FQNNGV. The CDR3 has 14 amino acids. Deletions cut 4 bases from V and 5 bases from J, with 14 bases between.

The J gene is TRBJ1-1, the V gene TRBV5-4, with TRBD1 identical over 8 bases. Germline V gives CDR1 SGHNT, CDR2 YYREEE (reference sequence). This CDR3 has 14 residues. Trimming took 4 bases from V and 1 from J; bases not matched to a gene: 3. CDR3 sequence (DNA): TGTGCCAGCAGCAGGGGACAGGAGAACACTGAAGCTTTCTTT. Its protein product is CASSRGQENTEAFF.

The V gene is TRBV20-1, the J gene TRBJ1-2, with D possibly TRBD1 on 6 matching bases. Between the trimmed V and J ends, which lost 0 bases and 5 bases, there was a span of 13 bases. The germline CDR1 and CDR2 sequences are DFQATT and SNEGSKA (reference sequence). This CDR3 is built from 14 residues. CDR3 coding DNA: TGCAGTGCTAGAGATCCGGGGGGGCAGTATGGCTACACCTTC. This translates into CSARDPGGQYGYTF.

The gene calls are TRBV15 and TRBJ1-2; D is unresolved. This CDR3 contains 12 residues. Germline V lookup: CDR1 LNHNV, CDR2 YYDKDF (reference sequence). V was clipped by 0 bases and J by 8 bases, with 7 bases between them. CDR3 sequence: CATSRDQWGYTF. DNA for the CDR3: TGTGCCACCAGCAGAGACCAGTGGGGCTACACCTTC.

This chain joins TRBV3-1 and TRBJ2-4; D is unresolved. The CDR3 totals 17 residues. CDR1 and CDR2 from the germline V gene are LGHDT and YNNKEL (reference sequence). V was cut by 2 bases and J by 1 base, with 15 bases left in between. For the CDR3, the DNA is TGTGCCAGCAGCCAACCAGGCCGTGTTTCGGCCAAAAACATTCAGTACTTC. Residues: CASSQPGRVSAKNIQYF.

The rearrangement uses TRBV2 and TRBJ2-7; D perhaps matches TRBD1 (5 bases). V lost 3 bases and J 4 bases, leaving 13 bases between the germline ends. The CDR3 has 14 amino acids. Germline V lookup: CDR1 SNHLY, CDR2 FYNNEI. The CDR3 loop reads CASSDQGDLYEQYF. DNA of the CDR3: TGTGCCAGCAGTGATCAAGGGGATCTTTACGAGCAGTACTTC.

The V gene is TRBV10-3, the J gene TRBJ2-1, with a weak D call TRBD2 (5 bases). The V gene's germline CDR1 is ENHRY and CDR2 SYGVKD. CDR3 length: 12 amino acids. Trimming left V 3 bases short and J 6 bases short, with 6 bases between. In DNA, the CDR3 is TGTGCCATCAGTGATCTAGCCAATGAGCAGTTCTTC. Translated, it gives CAISDLANEQFF.

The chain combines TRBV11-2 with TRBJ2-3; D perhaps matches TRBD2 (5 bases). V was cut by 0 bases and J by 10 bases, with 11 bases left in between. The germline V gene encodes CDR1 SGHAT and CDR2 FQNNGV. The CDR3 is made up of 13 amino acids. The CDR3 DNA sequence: TGTGCCAGCAGCTTAGATCTCGAAGCGGCGCAGTATTTT. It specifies CASSLDLEAAQYF.

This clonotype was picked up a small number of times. CDR3 in DNA: TGTGCCAGCAGCCTCACACCCGGTTTAGGTGTGGATACGCAGTATTTT. It translates to CASSLTPGLGVDTQYF. The V gene is TRBV7-2, the J gene TRBJ2-3, with D unclear. From germline, CDR1 is SGHTA and CDR2 FQGNSA. The CDR3 spans 16 residues. The V end was cut by 5 bases, the J end by 6 bases, with 21 bases between.

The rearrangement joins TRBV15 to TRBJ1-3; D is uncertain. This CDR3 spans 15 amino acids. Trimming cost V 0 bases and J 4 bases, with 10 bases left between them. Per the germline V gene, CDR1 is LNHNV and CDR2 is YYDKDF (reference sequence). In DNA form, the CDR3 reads TGTGCCACCAGCAGAGACCCCGGGTCCGGAAACACCATATATTTT. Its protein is CATSRDPGSGNTIYF.

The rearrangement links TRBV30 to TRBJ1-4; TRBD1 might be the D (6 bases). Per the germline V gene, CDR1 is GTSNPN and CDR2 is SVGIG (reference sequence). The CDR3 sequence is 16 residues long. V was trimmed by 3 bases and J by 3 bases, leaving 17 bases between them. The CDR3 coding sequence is TGTGCCTGGAGACCATTAGGGGCAGGGGCTAATGAAAAACTGTTTTTT. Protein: CAWRPLGAGANEKLFF.

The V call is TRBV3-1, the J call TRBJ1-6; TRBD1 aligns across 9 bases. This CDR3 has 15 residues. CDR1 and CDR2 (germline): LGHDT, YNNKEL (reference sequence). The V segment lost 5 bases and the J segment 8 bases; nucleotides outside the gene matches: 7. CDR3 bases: TGTGCCAGCAGCTCCCGGGACAGGGTACATTCACCCCTCCACTTT. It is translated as CASSSRDRVHSPLHF.

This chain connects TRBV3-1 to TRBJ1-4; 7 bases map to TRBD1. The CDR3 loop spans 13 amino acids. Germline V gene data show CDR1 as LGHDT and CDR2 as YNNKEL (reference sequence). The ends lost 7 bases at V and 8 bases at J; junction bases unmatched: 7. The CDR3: CASTGQGGEKLFF. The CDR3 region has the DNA TGTGCCAGCACTGGGCAGGGGGGGGAAAAACTGTTTTTT.